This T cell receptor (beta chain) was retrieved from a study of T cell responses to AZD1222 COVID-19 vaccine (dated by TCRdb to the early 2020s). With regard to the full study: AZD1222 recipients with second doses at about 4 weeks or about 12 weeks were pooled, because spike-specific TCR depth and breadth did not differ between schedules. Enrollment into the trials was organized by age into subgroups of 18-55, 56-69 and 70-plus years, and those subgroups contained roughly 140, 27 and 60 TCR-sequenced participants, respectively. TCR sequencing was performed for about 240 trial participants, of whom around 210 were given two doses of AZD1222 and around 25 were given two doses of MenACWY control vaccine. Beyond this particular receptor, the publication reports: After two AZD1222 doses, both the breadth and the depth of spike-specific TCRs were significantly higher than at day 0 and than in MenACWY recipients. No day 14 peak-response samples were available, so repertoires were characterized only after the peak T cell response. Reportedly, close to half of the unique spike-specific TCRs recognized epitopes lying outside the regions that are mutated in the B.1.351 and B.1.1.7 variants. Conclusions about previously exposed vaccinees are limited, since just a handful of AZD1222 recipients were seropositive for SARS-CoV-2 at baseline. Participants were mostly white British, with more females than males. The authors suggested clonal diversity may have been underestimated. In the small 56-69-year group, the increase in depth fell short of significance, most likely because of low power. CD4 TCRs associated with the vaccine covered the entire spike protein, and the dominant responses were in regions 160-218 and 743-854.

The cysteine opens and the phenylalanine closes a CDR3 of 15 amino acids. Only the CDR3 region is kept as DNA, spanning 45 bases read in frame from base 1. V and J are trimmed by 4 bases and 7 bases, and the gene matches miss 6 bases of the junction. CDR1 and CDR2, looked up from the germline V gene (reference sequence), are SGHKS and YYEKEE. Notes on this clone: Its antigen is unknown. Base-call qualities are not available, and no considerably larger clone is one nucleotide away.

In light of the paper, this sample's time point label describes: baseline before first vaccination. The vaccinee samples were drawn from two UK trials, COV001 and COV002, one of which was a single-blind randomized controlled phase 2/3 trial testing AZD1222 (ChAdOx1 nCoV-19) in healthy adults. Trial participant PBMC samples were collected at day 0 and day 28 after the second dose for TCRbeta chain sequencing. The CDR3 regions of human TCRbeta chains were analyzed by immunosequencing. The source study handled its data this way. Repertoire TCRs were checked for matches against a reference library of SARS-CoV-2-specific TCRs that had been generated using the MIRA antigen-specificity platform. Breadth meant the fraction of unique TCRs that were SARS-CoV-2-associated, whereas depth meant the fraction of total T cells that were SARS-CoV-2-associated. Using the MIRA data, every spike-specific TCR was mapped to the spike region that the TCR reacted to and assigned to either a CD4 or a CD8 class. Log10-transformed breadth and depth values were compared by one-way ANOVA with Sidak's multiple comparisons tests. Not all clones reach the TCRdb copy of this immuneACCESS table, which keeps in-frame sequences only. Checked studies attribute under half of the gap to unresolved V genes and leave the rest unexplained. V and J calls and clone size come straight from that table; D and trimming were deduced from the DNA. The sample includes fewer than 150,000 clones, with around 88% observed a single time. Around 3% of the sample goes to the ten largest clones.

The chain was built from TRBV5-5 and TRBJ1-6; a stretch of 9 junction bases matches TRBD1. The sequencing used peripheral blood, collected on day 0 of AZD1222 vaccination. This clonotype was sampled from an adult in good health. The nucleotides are TGTGCCAGCAGCCCGGCTGGACAGGGGAATTCACCCCTCCACTTT. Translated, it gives CASSPAGQGNSPLHF.